Sequencing of this T cell receptor (beta chain) was carried out in a study of T cell changes during pregnancy in multiple sclerosis. V was pared by 2 bases and J by 8 bases, with 10 bases of the junction left unmatched. Germline V lookup: CDR1 MNHNS, CDR2 SASEGT. The CDR3 totals 16 residues. This clone was seen a handful of times. Here immunoSEQ multiplex PCR was the method, and the copy in TCRdb shows in-frame clones only, minus some. Here the sample spans fewer than 15,000 clones, almost 90% being singletons. The starting material was CD8+ T cells from peripheral blood mononuclear cells, obtained in the first trimester of pregnancy. This clonotype originated in a female donor with multiple sclerosis, enrolled in a pregnancy study. The V and J genes are TRBV6-1 and TRBJ1-4; 8 bases match TRBD1. The CDR3 DNA follows: TGTGCCAGCAGTGAAAGGGTTGGGACAGGCTCGGAAAAACTGTTTTTT. Translating it yields CASSERVGTGSEKLFF.